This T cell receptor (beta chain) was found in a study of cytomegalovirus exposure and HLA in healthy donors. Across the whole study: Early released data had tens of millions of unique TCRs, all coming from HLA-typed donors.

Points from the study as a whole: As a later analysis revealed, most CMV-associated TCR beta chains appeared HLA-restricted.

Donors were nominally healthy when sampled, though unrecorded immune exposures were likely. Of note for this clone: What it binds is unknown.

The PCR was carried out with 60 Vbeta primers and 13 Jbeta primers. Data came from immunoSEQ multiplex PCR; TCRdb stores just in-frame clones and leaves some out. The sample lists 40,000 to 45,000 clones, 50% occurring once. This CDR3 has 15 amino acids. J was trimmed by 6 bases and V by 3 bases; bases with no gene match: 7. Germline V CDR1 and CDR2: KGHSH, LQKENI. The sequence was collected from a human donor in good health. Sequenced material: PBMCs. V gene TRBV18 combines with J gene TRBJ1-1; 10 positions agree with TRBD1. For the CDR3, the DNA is TGTGCCAGCTCACCGGTGGGACAGGGGATAGCTGAAGCTTTCTTT. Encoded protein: CASSPVGQGIAEAFF. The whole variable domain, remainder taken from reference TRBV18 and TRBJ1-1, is NAGVMQNPRHLVRRRGQEARLRCSPMKGHSHVYWYRQLPEEGLKFMVYLQKENIIDESGMPKERFSAEFPKEGPSILRIQQVVRGDSAAYFCASSPVGQGIAEAFFGQGTRLTVV.